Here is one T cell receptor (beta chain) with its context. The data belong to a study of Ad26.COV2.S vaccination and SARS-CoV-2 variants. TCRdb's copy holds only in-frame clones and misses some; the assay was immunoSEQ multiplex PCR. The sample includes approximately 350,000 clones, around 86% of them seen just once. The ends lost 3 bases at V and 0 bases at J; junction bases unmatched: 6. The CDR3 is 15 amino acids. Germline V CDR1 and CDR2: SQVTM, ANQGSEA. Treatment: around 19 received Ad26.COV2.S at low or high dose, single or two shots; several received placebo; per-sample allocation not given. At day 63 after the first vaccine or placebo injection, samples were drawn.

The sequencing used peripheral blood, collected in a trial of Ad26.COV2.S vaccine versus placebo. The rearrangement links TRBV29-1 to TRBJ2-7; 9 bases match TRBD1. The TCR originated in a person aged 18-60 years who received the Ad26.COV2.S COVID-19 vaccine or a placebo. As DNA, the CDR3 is TGCAGCGTTGATCTTGGACAGGGGATCTCCTACGAGCAGTACTTC. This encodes CSVDLGQGISYEQYF.